Listed below are T cell receptor beta chains from one sample, sequenced in a study of human T cells and chemical hapten exposure. Via MiXCR, TCRdb re-called the RACE reads, giving one row per CDR3 protein. The table shows about 400,000 distinct CDR3 sequences, with about 6% occurring only once. The material sequenced was whole blood, taken in connection with sensitization to the hapten diphenylcyclopropenone (DPC). Source of these receptors: a woman younger than 30 with alopecia areata. Some clones in this sample may be carry-over from other donors' samples. Each CDR3 is given with its conserved first and last residue.

TRBV6-6,CASTMSGGANVLTF
TRBV2,CASTRDSGGTEAFF
TRBV4-1,CASSPTTGVYYGYTF
TRBV2,CASSDTSSYNEQFF
TRBV27,CASSLSSQGQNQPQHF
TRBV5-4,CASSQDMYEQYF
TRBV7-2,CASSIEGTSYNEQFF
TRBV12-5,CAGTLHRTGELFF
TRBV12-3/TRBV12-4,CASRRTSGGPDTQYF
TRBV3-1,CASSQEGGTTNEKLFF
TRBV12-5,CASWKEGGNYGYTF
TRBV18,CASSPPAGGLNSPLHF
TRBV2,CAGGAGTRGGEQYF
TRBV29-1,CSVAGTASTDTQYF
TRBV6-5,CASTPRGSTDTQYF
TRBV10-3,CAISESFTGELFF
TRBV27,CASSLYPPGLSNQPQHF
TRBV10-3,CAISESRLLAGGTDTQYF
TRBV5-1,CASSLGGFQETQYF
TRBV6-2/TRBV6-3,CASKRETEAFF
TRBV11-3,CASSRTSYNEQFF
TRBV20-1,CSARDRYSEGNEQYF
TRBV28,CAIRLREKNSNQPQHF
TRBV6-6,CASSYWPDVNTEAFF
TRBV2,CASSEQSPSSYEQYF
TRBV7-3,CASSFDQNTEAFF
TRBV7-9,CASSSGMPVDPETQYF
TRBV28,CASKSPGRNTGELFF
TRBV27,CASSQTRDRNTEAFF